This TCR beta chain appears in the sequencing data of a study of shared clonotypes between healthy human individuals. General study points: When compared with the clonotypes that were shared by all four sorted-subset donors, the non-shared clonotypes turned out to have lower generation probabilities. The sole specimen, blood, was sampled, and tissue repertoires likely differ.

The deep-level immunoSEQ assay was used. The material for each subset, its genomic DNA, was split evenly across several immunoSEQ plates. Libraries were prepared by immunoSEQ multiplex PCR; TCRdb keeps only in-frame clonotypes and omits some of them. This sample has over 850,000 clones; around 78% occur once, and the top ten carry roughly 0.55%. As regards this clone: What it binds is unknown.

After removal of 0 bases from V and 8 bases from J, the junction contained 9 bases not matched to a gene. The CDR3 loop spans 16 amino acids. The germline V gene has CDR1 SGDLS and CDR2 YYNGEE. The sample comprised memory CD4+ T cells from PBMCs. Noted subset: CD45RA-negative fraction. The rearrangement joins TRBV9 to TRBJ2-1; 9 bases agree with TRBD1. The origin of this receptor is a man between 18 and 29 years old in good health. Some clones in this sample may be carry-over from other donors' samples. The CDR3 reads CASSVGASGQGHEQFF. The CDR3 DNA is TGTGCCAGCAGCGTAGGGGCGTCGGGACAGGGCCATGAGCAGTTCTTC. Based on the CDR3 plus reference TRBV9 and TRBJ2-1, the full variable domain is DSGVTQTPKHLITATGQRVTLRCSPRSGDLSVYWYQQSLDQGLQFLIQYYNGEERAKGNILERFSAQQFPDLHSELNLSSLELGDSALYFCASSVGASGQGHEQFFGPGTRLTVL.